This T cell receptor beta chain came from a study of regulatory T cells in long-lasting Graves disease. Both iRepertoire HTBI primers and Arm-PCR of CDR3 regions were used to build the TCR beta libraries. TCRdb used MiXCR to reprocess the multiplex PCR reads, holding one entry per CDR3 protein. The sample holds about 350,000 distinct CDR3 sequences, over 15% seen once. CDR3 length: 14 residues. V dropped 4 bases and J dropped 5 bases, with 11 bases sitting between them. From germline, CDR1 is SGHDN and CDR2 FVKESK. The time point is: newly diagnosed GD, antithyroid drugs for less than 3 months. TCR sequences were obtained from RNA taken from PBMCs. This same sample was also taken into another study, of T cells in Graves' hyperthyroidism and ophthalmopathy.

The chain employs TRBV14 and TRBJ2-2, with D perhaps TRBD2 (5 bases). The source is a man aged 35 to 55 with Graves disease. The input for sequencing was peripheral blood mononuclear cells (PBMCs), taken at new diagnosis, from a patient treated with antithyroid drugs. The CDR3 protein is CASSRGQSTGELFF. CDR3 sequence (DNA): TGTGCCAGCAGCCGCGGGCAGTCGACCGGGGAGCTGTTTTTT.